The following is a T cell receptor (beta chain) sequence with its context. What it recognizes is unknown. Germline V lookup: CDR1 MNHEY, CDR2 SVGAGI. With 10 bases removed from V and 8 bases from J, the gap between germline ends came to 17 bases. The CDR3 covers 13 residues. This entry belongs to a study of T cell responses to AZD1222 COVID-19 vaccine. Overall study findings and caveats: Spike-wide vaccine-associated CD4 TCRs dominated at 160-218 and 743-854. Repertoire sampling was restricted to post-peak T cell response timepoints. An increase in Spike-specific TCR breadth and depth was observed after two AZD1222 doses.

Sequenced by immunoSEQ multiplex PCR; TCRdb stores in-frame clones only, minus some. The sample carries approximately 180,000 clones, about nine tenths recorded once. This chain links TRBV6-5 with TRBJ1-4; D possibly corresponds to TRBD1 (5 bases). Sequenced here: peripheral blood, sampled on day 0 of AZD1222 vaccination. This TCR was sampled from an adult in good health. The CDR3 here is CATGGGVREKLFF. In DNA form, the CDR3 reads TGTGCCACTGGTGGAGGGGTTCGGGAAAAACTGTTTTTT.